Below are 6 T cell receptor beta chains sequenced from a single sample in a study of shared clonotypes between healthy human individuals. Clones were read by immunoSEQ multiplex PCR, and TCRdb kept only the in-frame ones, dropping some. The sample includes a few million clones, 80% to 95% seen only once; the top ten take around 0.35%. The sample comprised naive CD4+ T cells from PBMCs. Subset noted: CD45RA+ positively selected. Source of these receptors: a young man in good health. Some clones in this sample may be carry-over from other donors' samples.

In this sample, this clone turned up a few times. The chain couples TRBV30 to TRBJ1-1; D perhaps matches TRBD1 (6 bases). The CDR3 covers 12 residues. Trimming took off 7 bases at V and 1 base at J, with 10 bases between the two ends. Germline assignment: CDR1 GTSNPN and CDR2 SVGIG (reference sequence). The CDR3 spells CASSQGNTEAFF. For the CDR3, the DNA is TGTGCCTCGTCACAGGGGAACACTGAAGCTTTCTTT.

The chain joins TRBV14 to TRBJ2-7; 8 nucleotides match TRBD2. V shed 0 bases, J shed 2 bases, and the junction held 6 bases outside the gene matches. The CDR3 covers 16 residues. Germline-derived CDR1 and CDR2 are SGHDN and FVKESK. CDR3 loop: CASSQDVSSGAYEQYF. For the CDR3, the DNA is TGTGCCAGCAGCCAAGATGTCAGTAGCGGGGCCTACGAGCAGTACTTC.

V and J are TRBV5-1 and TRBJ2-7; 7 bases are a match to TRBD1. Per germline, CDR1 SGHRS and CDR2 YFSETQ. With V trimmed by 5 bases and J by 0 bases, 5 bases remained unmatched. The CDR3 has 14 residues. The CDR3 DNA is TGCGCCAGCAGGGACAGGTATTCCTCCTACGAGCAGTACTTC. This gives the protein CASRDRYSSYEQYF. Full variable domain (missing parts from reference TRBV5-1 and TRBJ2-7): KAGVTQTPRYLIKTRGQQVTLSCSPISGHRSVSWYQQTPGQGLQFLFEYFSETQRNKGNFPGRFSGRQFSNSRSEMNVSTLELGDSALYLCASRDRYSSYEQYFGPGTRLTVT.

The CDR3: CASSPAGNSYNEQFF. The CDR3 DNA sequence: TGTGCCAGCAGCCCTGCAGGAAACTCCTACAATGAGCAGTTCTTC. The rearrangement links TRBV7-3 to TRBJ2-1; no clear D gene. Trimming pared 5 bases from V and 0 bases from J, leaving 11 bases between. Germline CDR1 is SGHTA and CDR2 is FQGTGA. The CDR3 totals 15 residues. The variable domain in full, with the rest retrieved from reference TRBV7-3 and TRBJ2-1, is GAGVSQTPSNKVTEKGKYVELRCDPISGHTALYWYRQSLGQGPEFLIYFQGTGAADDSGLPNDRFFAVRPEGSVSTLKIQRTERGDSAVYLCASSPAGNSYNEQFFGPGTRLTVL.

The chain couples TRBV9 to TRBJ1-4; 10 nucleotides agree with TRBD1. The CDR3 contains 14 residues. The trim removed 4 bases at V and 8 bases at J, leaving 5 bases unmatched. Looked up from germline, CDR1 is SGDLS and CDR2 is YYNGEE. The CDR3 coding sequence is TGTGCCAGCAGCCCCAGGGGACAGGGGGAAAAACTGTTTTTT. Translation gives CASSPRGQGEKLFF.

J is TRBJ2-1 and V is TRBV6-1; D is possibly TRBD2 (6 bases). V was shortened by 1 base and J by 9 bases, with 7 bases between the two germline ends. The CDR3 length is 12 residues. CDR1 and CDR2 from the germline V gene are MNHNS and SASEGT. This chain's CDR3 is CASSEGGGEQFF. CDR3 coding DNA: TGTGCCAGCAGTGAAGGGGGAGGTGAGCAGTTCTTC.